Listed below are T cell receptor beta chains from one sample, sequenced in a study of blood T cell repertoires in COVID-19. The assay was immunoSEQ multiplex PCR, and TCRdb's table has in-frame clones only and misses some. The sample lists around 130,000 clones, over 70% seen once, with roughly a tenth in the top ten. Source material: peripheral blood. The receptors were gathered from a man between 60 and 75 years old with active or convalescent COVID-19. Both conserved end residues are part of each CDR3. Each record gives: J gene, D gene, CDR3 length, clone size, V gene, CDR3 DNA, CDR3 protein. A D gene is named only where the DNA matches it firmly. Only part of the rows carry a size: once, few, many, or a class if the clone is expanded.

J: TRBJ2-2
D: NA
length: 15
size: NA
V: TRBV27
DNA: TGTGCCAGCAGACAGGGCGTAGGGAACACCGGGGAGCTGTTTTTT
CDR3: CASRQGVGNTGELFF

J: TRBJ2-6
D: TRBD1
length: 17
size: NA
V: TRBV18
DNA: TGTGCCAGCTCAGCGTTACAGGGGGGCTCTGGGGCCAACGTCCTGACTTTC
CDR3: CASSALQGGSGANVLTF

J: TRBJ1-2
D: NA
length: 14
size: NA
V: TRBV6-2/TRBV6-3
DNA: TGTGCCAGCAGTTACTCGACCAATTCGGAGCAGCCCACCTTC
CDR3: CASSYSTNSEQPTF

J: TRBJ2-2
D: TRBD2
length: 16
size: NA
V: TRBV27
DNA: TGTGCCAGCAGTACTAGCGGGAGCCCGAACACCGGGGAGCTGTTTTTT
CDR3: CASSTSGSPNTGELFF

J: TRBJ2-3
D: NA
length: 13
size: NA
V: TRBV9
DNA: TGTGCCAGCAGCGTACAGGGATCTGATACGCAGTATTTT
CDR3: CASSVQGSDTQYF

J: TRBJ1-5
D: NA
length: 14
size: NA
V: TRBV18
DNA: TGTGCCAGCTCACCCATCGAGGGTAATCAGCCCCAGCATTTT
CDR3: CASSPIEGNQPQHF

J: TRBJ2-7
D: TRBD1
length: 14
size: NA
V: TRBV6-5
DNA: TGTGCCAGCACCGCCTCCGGGACAGTGTACGAGCAGTACTTC
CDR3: CASTASGTVYEQYF

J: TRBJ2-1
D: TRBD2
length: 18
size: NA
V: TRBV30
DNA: TGTGCCTGGACCGGCACCCGGACTAGCGGGAGGGCCGTCAATGAGCAGTTCTTC
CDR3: CAWTGTRTSGRAVNEQFF

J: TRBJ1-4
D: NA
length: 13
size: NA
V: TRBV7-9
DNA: TGTGCCAGCAGCTACAGGGTTAATGAAAAACTGTTTTTT
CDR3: CASSYRVNEKLFF

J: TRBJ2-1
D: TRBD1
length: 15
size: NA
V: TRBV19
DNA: TGTGCCAGTAGTACGGGACAGAGCTCCTACAATGAGCAGTTCTTC
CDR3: CASSTGQSSYNEQFF

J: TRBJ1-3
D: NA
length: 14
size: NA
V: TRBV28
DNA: TGTGCCAGCAGTTTCCCCCCGCCGGGAAACGCCATATATTTT
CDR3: CASSFPPPGNAIYF

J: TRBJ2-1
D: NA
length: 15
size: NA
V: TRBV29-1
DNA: TGCAGCGTTGTTGGTAGTGTGGGGACTCGCAATGAGCAGTTCTTC
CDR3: CSVVGSVGTRNEQFF

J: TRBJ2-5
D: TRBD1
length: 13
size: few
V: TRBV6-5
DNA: TGTGCCAGCAGGGCGAAGACAGGGCCGGACCAGTACTTC
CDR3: CASRAKTGPDQYF

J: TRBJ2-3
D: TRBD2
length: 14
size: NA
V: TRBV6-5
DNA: TGTGCCAGCCGTCGGGGGGATGAGTCAGATACGCAGTATTTT
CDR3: CASRRGDESDTQYF

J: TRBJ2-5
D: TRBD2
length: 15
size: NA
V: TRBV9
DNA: TGTGCCAGCCGTCCCCCGGCGGGGGTACAAGAGACCCAGTACTTC
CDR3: CASRPPAGVQETQYF

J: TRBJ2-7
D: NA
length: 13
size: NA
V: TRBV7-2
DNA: TGTGCCAGCAGCAAGACTAGTTCCTACGAGCAGTACTTC
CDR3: CASSKTSSYEQYF

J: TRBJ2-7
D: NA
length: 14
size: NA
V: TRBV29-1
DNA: TGCAGCGGCGTCCCACAGGGTTCCCCTCTCGAGCAGTACTTC
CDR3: CSGVPQGSPLEQYF

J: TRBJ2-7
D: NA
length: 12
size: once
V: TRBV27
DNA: TGTGCCGTACAGGGTCAAGCTTACGAGCAGTACTTC
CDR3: CAVQGQAYEQYF

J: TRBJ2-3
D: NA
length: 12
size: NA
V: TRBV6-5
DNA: TGTGCCAGCACGCGGGTCGGAGATACGCAGTATTTT
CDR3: CASTRVGDTQYF

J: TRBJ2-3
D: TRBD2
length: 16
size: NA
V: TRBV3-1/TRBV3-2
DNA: TGTGCCAGCAGCCAGATCAGCGGGAGTAGTGCAGATACGCAGTATTTT
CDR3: CASSQISGSSADTQYF

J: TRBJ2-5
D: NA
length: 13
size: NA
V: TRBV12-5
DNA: TGTGCTAGTAAGCGCGAGAGGGGGGAGACCCAGTACTTC
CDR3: CASKRERGETQYF

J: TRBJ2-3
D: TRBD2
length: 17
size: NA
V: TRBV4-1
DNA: TGCGCCAGCAGCCAGGTGGTGACTAGCGGGAGCACAGATACGCAGTATTTT
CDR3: CASSQVVTSGSTDTQYF

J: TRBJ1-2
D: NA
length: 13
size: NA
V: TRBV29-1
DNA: TGCAGCGTTGAAGCGGCAGGATCCTATGGCTACACCTTC
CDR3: CSVEAAGSYGYTF

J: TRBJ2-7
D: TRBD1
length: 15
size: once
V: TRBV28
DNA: TGTGCCAGCAGCCCGCCCCGGGGGACAGGGGAGGAGCAGTACTTC
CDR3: CASSPPRGTGEEQYF

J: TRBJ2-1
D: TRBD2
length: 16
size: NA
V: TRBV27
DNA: TGTGCCAGCAGAGGGAACGGACTAGCGGGAGGGAATGAGCAGTTCTTC
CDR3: CASRGNGLAGGNEQFF

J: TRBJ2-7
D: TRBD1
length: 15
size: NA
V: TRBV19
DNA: TGTGCCAGTAGACCGACCGGGACAGCGACCTACGAGCAGTACTTC
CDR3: CASRPTGTATYEQYF

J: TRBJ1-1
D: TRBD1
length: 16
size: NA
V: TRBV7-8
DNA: TGTGCCAGCAGCGGCAGACCGGGACAGAAGAACACTGAAGCTTTCTTT
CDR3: CASSGRPGQKNTEAFF

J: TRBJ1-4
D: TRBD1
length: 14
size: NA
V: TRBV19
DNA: TGTGCCACTTCGGACCGGGACAGGGTCTTGAAACTGTTTTTT
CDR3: CATSDRDRVLKLFF